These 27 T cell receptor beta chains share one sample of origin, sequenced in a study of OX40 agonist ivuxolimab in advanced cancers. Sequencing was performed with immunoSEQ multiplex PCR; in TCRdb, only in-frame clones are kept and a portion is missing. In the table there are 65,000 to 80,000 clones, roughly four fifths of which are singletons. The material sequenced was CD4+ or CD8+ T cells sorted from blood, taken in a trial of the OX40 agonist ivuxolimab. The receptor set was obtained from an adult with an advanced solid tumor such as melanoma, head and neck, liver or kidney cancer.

CDR3 sequence: CASSLQDRGRLEQYF. The CDR3 DNA follows: TGCGCCAGCAGCCTCCAGGACAGGGGGCGGCTCGAGCAGTACTTC. The rearrangement links TRBV4-1 to TRBJ2-7; 11 nucleotides line up with TRBD1. Germline lookup yields CDR1 MGHRA and CDR2 YSYEKL. This CDR3 spans 15 amino acids. The V segment lost 4 bases and the J segment 6 bases; nucleotides outside the gene matches: 8.

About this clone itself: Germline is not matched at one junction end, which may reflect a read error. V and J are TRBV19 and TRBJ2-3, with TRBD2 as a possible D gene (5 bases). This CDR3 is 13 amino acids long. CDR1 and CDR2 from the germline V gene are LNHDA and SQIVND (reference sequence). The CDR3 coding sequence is TGTGCCAGTAGCGAAGTGGGTCTCGGGGTTCGGGATTTT. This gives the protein CASSEVGLGVRDF.

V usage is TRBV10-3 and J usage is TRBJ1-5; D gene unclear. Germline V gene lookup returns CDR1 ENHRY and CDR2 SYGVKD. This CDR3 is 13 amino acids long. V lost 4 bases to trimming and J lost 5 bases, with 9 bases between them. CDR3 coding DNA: TGTGCCATCAGTGCAGCAGAGTATCAGCCCCAGCATTTT. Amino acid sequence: CAISAAEYQPQHF.

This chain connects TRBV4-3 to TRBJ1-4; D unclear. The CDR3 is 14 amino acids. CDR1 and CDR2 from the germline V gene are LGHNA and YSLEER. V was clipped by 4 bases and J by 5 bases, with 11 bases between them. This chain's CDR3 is CASSRAAGNEKLFF. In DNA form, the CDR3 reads TGCGCCAGCAGCCGAGCCGCGGGGAATGAAAAACTGTTTTTT.

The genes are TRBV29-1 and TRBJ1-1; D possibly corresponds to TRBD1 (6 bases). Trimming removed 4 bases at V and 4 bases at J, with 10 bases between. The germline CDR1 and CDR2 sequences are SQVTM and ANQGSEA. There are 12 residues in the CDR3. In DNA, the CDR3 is TGCAGCGTTGGGCGGGGGGCCACTGAAGCTTTCTTT. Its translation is CSVGRGATEAFF.

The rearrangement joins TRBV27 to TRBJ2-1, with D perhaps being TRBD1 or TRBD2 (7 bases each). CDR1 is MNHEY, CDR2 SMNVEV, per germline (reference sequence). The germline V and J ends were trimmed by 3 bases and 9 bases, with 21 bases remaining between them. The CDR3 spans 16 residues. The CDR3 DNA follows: TGTGCCAGCAGTTTTTTGCAGGGGGGGCTACAAGGTGAGCAGTTCTTC. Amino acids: CASSFLQGGLQGEQFF.

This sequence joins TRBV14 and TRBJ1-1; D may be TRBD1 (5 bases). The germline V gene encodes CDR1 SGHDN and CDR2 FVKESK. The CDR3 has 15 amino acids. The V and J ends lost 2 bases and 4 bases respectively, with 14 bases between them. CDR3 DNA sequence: TGTGCCAGCAGCCAACCCGGGGCAGGACGCACTGAAGCTTTCTTT. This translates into CASSQPGAGRTEAFF.

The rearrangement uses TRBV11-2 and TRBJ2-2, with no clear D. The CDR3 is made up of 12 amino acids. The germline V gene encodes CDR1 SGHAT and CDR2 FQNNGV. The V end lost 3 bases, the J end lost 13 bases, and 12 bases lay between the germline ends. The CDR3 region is CASSFGPGSLFF. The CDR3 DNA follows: TGTGCCAGCAGCTTTGGTCCGGGTTCGCTGTTTTTT.

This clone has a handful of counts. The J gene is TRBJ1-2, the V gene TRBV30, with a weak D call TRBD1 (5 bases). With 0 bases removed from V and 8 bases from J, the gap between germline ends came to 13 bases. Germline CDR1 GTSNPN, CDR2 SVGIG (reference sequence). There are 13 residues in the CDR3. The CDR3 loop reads CAWSVGTDTGYTF. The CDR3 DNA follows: TGTGCCTGGAGTGTTGGCACGGACACAGGCTACACCTTC. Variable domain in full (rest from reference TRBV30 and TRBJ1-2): SQTIHQWPATLVQPVGSPLSLECTVEGTSNPNLYWYRQAAGRGLQLLFYSVGIGQISSEVPQNLSASRPQDRQFILSSKKLLLSDSGFYLCAWSVGTDTGYTFGSGTRLTVV.

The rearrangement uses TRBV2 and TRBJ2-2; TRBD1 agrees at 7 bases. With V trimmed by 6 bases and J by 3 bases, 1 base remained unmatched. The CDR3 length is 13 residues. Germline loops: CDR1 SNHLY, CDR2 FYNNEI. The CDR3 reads CASRGQYTGELFF. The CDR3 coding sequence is TGTGCCAGCAGGGGACAGTACACCGGGGAGCTGTTTTTT.

The CDR3 region is CASSPQPSNSYEQYF. CDR3 bases: TGTGCCAGCAGCCCTCAACCTTCGAACTCCTACGAGCAGTACTTC. V gene TRBV7-2 combines with J gene TRBJ2-7; D call uncertain. The CDR3 has 15 residues. From germline, CDR1 is SGHTA and CDR2 FQGNSA. Between the trimmed V and J ends, which lost 5 bases and 0 bases, there was a span of 14 bases.

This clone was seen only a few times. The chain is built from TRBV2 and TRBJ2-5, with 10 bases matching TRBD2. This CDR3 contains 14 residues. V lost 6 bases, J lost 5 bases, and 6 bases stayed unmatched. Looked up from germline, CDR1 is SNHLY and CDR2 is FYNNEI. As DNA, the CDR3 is TGTGCCAGCAGCCTAGCGGGAGTGGGGGAGACCCAGTACTTC. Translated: CASSLAGVGETQYF. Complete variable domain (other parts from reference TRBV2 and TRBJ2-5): EPEVTQTPSHQVTQMGQEVILRCVPISNHLYFYWYRQILGQKVEFLVSFYNNEISEKSEIFDDQFSVERPDGSNFTLKIRSTKLEDSAMYFCASSLAGVGETQYFGPGTRLLVL.

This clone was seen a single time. CDR3 sequence reads: CASSYTGLAPKDTQYF. CDR3 DNA sequence: TGTGCCAGCAGCTACACCGGACTGGCACCGAAAGATACGCAGTATTTT. The V call is TRBV7-2, the J call TRBJ2-3; D is possibly TRBD2 (5 bases). The V gene's germline CDR1 is SGHTA and CDR2 FQGNSA. This CDR3 has 16 amino acids. V was shortened by 4 bases and J by 5 bases, with 19 bases between the two germline ends. The full variable domain, in which reference TRBV7-2 and TRBJ2-3 provide the parts outside the CDR3, is GAGVSQSPSNKVTEKGKDVELRCDPISGHTALYWYRQSLGQGLEFLIYFQGNSAPDKSGLPSDRFSAERTGGSVSTLTIQRTQQEDSAVYLCASSYTGLAPKDTQYFGPGTRLTVL.

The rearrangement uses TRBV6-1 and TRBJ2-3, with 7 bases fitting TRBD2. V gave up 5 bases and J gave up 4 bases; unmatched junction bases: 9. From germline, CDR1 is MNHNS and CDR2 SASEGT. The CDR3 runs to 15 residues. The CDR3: CASSLGLGAADTQYF. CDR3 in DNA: TGTGCCAGCAGTTTAGGACTAGGGGCGGCAGATACGCAGTATTTT.

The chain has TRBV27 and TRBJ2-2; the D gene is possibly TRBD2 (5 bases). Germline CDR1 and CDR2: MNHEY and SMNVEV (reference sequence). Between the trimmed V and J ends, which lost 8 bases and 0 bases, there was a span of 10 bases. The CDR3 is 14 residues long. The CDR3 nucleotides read TGTGCCAGCCGGCGGGCTTCGAACACCGGGGAGCTGTTTTTT. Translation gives CASRRASNTGELFF.

CDR3 amino acids: CASSSPAGDRVNEQYF. CDR3 coding DNA: TGCGCCAGCAGCTCACCCGCCGGGGACAGAGTCAACGAGCAGTACTTC. The V gene is TRBV5-1, the J gene TRBJ2-7; 7 bases are a match to TRBD1. The CDR3 extends over 16 amino acids. Germline-derived CDR1 and CDR2 are SGHRS and YFSETQ. With V trimmed by 3 bases and J by 5 bases, 14 bases remained unmatched. Based on the CDR3 plus reference TRBV5-1 and TRBJ2-7, the full variable domain is KAGVTQTPRYLIKTRGQQVTLSCSPISGHRSVSWYQQTPGQGLQFLFEYFSETQRNKGNFPGRFSGRQFSNSRSEMNVSTLELGDSALYLCASSSPAGDRVNEQYFGPGTRLTVT.

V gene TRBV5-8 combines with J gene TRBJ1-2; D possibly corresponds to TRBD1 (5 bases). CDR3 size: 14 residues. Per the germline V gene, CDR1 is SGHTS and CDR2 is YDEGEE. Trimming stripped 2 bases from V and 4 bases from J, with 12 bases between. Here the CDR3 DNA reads TGTGCCAGCAGCTTTGAGGGGCGCGTCTATGGCTACACCTTC. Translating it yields CASSFEGRVYGYTF.

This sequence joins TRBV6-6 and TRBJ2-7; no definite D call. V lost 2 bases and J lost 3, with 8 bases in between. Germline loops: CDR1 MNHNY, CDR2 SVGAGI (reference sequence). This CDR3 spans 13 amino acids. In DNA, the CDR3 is TGTGCCAGCAGTTACAGGGTAGGCTACGAGCAGTACTTC. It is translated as CASSYRVGYEQYF.

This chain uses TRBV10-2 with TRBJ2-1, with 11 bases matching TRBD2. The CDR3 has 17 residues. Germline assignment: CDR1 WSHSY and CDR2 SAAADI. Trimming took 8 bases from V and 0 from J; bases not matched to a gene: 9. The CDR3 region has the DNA TGCGCCAGCTCGGTCGGACTAGCGGGCAACTCCTACAATGAGCAGTTCTTC. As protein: CASSVGLAGNSYNEQFF.

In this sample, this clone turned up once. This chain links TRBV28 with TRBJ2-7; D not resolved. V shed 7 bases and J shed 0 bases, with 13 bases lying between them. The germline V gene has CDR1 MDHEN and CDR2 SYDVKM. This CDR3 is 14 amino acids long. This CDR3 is CASKKGHYSYEQYF. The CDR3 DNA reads TGTGCCAGCAAAAAAGGGCACTACTCCTACGAGCAGTACTTC.

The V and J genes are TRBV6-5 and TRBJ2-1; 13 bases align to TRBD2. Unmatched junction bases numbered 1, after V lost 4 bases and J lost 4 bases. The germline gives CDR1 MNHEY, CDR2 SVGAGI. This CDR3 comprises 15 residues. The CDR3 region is CASSWGLAGYNEQFF. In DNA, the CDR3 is TGTGCCAGCAGTTGGGGACTAGCGGGGTACAATGAGCAGTTCTTC.

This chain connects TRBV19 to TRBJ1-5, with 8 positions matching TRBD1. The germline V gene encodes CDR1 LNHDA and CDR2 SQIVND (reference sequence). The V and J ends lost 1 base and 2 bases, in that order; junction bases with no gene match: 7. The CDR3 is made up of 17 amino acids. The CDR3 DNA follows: TGTGCCAGTAGTATAGGGTACAGGGGGAAGGGCAATCAGCCCCAGCATTTT. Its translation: CASSIGYRGKGNQPQHF.

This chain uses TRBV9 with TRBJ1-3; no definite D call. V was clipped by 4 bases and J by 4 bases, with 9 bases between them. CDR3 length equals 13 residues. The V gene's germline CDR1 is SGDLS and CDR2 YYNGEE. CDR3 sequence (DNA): TGTGCCAGCAGCTCCCCGGGCGGAAACACCATATATTTT. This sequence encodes CASSSPGGNTIYF.

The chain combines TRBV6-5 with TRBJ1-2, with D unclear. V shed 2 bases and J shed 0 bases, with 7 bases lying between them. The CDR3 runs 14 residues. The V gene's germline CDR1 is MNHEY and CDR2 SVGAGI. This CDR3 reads CASSYHAPNYGYTF. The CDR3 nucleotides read TGTGCCAGCAGTTACCACGCACCTAACTATGGCTACACCTTC.

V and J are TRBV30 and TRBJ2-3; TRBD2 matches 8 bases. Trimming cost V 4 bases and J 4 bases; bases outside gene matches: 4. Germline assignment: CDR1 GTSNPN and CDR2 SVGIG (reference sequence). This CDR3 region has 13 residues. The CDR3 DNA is TGTGCCTGGACCCCGGGGGGGGCAGATACGCAGTATTTT. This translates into CAWTPGGADTQYF. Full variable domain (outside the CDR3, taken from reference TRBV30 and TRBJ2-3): SQTIHQWPATLVQPVGSPLSLECTVEGTSNPNLYWYRQAAGRGLQLLFYSVGIGQISSEVPQNLSASRPQDRQFILSSKKLLLSDSGFYLCAWTPGGADTQYFGPGTRLTVL.

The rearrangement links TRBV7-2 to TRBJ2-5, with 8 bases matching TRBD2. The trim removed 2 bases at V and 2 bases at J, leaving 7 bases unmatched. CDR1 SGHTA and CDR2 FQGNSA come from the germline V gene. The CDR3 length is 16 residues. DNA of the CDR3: TGTGCCAGCAGCTTAACAGTTAGCGGGGTACAAGAGACCCAGTACTTC. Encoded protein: CASSLTVSGVQETQYF.

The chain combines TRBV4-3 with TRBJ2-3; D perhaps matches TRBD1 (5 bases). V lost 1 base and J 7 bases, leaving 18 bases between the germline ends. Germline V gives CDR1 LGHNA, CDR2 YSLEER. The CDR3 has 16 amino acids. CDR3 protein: CASSQAVRGKGYTQYF. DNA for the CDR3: TGCGCCAGCAGCCAAGCTGTAAGGGGCAAAGGGTATACGCAGTATTTT.